Presented here are 10 T cell receptor beta chains from one specimen sequenced in a study of regulatory T cells in long-lasting Graves disease. Specified time point: persistent/refractory GD, antithyroid drugs over 5 years with positive TRAb. Following extraction of RNA from PBMCs, that RNA was used to make the TCR library. Building the TCR beta libraries relied on iRepertoire HTBI primers, and CDR3 regions underwent Arm-PCR. One entry per CDR3 protein results from TCRdb running MiXCR on the multiplex PCR reads. The sample holds about 470,000 distinct CDR3 sequences, roughly 20% seen once. The sample here was peripheral blood mononuclear cells (PBMCs), taken when the disease was refractory, from a patient treated with antithyroid drugs. These receptors originate from a female donor with Graves disease.

V usage is TRBV30 and J usage is TRBJ1-5; TRBD1 might be the D (5 bases). Germline assignment: CDR1 GTSNPN and CDR2 SVGIG (reference sequence). Trimming took off 0 bases at V and 11 bases at J, with 17 bases between the two ends. This CDR3 has 14 amino acids. The CDR3 reads CAWSVGARAGSQHF. For the CDR3, the DNA is TGTGCCTGGAGTGTAGGGGCCAGGGCTGGGTCCCAGCATTTT. Variable domain in full (rest from reference TRBV30 and TRBJ1-5): SQTIHQWPATLVQPVGSPLSLECTVEGTSNPNLYWYRQAAGRGLQLLFYSVGIGQISSEVPQNLSASRPQDRQFILSSKKLLLSDSGFYLCAWSVGARAGSQHFGDGTRLSIL.

CDR3 DNA sequence: TGTGCCAGTAGTATTCTGGGACTAGCGGGAGTAGAGACCCAGTACTTC. It is translated as CASSILGLAGVETQYF. The rearrangement links TRBV19 to TRBJ2-5, with TRBD2 matching 14 bases. The germline CDR1 and CDR2 sequences are LNHDA and SQIVND (reference sequence). This CDR3 has 16 residues. Germline trimming cut 3 bases from V and 4 bases from J; bases unmatched to any gene: 4.

Ten or more counts support this clonotype. The chain combines TRBV29-1 with TRBJ2-2, with 9 bases lining up with TRBD2. Germline CDR1 SQVTM, CDR2 ANQGSEA. Germline trimming cut 5 bases from V and 5 bases from J; bases unmatched to any gene: 9. CDR3 length equals 15 residues. The CDR3 DNA follows: TGCAGCGTTAGACTTAGCGGGAGTAGGACCGGGGAGCTGTTTTTT. Its translation: CSVRLSGSRTGELFF.

This clonotype occurred a few times. The chain has TRBV19 and TRBJ1-2; D remains unclear. V lost 5 bases and J lost 7, with 23 bases in between. The CDR3 consists of 16 residues. CDR1 is LNHDA and CDR2 is SQIVND in the germline V gene (reference sequence). CDR3 DNA sequence: TGTGCCAGTAGTGCGTTCCCGGGCCCCTTGAAGACTGGCTACACCTTC. Residues: CASSAFPGPLKTGYTF.

The V call is TRBV6-1, the J call TRBJ1-1; 9 bases map to TRBD1. Unmatched junction bases numbered 17, after V lost 7 bases and J lost 5 bases. The CDR3 sequence is 17 residues long. CDR1 is MNHNS and CDR2 is SASEGT in the germline V gene. DNA for the CDR3: TGTGCCAGCAACTACTATGGACAGGGGCCCTCGGGAACTGAAGCTTTCTTT. It encodes CASNYYGQGPSGTEAFF.

This clonotype was detected ten times or more. The chain employs TRBV27 and TRBJ2-7, with TRBD2 as a possible D gene (5 bases). Germline CDR1 is MNHEY and CDR2 is SMNVEV (reference sequence). The CDR3 runs 16 residues. V shed 0 bases and J shed 0 bases, with 12 bases lying between them. The CDR3 protein is CASSLSSSSVSYEQYF. The CDR3 DNA reads TGTGCCAGCAGTTTATCGTCTAGTAGCGTCTCCTACGAGCAGTACTTC.

This clonotype appeared a few times. The chain is built from TRBV24-1 and TRBJ2-7, with D perhaps TRBD1 or TRBD2 (5 bases each). Germline CDR1 reads KGHDR; CDR2 reads SFDVKD. The CDR3 runs 11 residues. V dropped 9 bases and J dropped 2 bases, with 7 bases sitting between them. CDR3 DNA: TGTGCCACCGGGACGGCCTACGAGCAGTACTTC. Protein: CATGTAYEQYF.

The chain has TRBV15 and TRBJ2-2; no reliable D call. The CDR3 extends over 14 amino acids. The V gene lost 0 bases and the J gene lost 4 bases, with 6 bases spanning the gap. Per germline, CDR1 LNHNV and CDR2 YYDKDF (reference sequence). CDR3 residues: CATSRDLGTGELFF. The CDR3 coding sequence is TGTGCCACCAGCAGAGATCTGGGCACCGGGGAGCTGTTTTTT.

Here the CDR3 DNA reads TGTGCCGCAAGTCGGGGGCGACCTAGCACAGATACGCAGTATTTT. Translation: CAASRGRPSTDTQYF. The chain links TRBV10-3 to TRBJ2-3; D is tentatively TRBD1 or TRBD2 (6 bases each). Germline CDR1 and CDR2: ENHRY and SYGVKD. Trimming cost V 11 bases and J 0 bases, with 18 bases left between them. This CDR3 spans 15 amino acids.

The sample holds a few counts of this clonotype. The rearrangement links TRBV2 to TRBJ2-3, with 10 bases aligning to TRBD2. This CDR3 is built from 15 residues. Germline V gene data show CDR1 as SNHLY and CDR2 as FYNNEI. The V gene end was trimmed by 4 bases and the J gene end by 5 bases; junction bases not matched to a gene: 6. The CDR3 DNA sequence: TGTGCCAGCAGTGTGTCTAGCGGGAGTATAGATACGCAGTATTTT. This translates into CASSVSSGSIDTQYF.